The 20 T cell receptor beta chains presented below share a single source sample, sequenced in a study of OX40 agonist ivuxolimab in advanced cancers. Assay: immunoSEQ multiplex PCR; the TCRdb copy retains only in-frame clones and omits some. The sample lists 15,000 to 20,000 clones; about four fifths were seen once. The material was CD4+ or CD8+ T cells sorted from blood, obtained in a trial of the OX40 agonist ivuxolimab. All receptors derive from an adult with an advanced solid tumor such as melanoma, head and neck, liver or kidney cancer.

The rearrangement uses TRBV7-8 and TRBJ1-6; no clear D gene. Trimming took off 6 bases at V and 7 bases at J, with 7 bases between the two ends. The CDR3 contains 12 residues. Germline loops: CDR1 SGHVS, CDR2 FQNEAQ. CDR3 sequence (DNA): TGTGCCAGCAGGGTAGAGAATTCACCCCTCCACTTT. Residues: CASRVENSPLHF.

The rearrangement links TRBV28 to TRBJ1-6; perhaps TRBD1 as D (5 bases). CDR3 length: 14 residues. V was pared by 5 bases and J by 5 bases, with 10 bases between. Germline V gene data show CDR1 as MDHEN and CDR2 as SYDVKM. In DNA form, the CDR3 reads TGTGCCAGCAGTGTCGTAGGGGATAATTCACCCCTCCACTTT. It codes for CASSVVGDNSPLHF. The whole variable domain, filled in from reference TRBV28 and TRBJ1-6, reads DVKVTQSSRYLVKRTGEKVFLECVQDMDHENMFWYRQDPGLGLRLIYFSYDVKMKEKGDIPEGYSVSREKKERFSLILESASTNQTSMYLCASSVVGDNSPLHFGNGTRLTVT.

The V call is TRBV4-1, the J call TRBJ1-1; D not certain. The CDR3 sequence is 14 residues long. Germline V lookup: CDR1 MGHRA, CDR2 YSYEKL. V was cut by 4 bases and J by 3 bases, with 12 bases left in between. The CDR3: CASSLLYGDTEAFF. CDR3 nucleotide sequence: TGCGCCAGCAGCCTTCTCTATGGGGACACTGAAGCTTTCTTT.

With regard to this clone: A junction boundary mismatches the germline segment, possibly from a read error. The rearrangement joins TRBV14 to TRBJ2-1; D possibly corresponds to TRBD2 (6 bases). The CDR3 has 12 amino acids. The germline V gene has CDR1 SGHDN and CDR2 FVKESK. CDR3 loop: CASSQGGFEQFF. The DNA of the CDR3 is TGTGCCAGCAGTCAAGGAGGGTTTGAGCAGTTCTTC.

A single count supports this clone. V gene TRBV6-5 combines with J gene TRBJ2-5; D may be TRBD2 (5 bases). The CDR3 runs to 13 residues. Between the trimmed V and J ends, which lost 4 bases and 2 bases, there was a span of 8 bases. CDR1 MNHEY and CDR2 SVGAGI come from the germline V gene. The CDR3 loop is CASSWRGQETQYF. The CDR3 nucleotides are TGTGCCAGCAGTTGGAGAGGGCAAGAGACCCAGTACTTC.

The CDR3 DNA is TGTGCCAGCAGTTACTTCTCAACTAATGAAAAACTGTTTTTT. Amino acids: CASSYFSTNEKLFF. The chain combines TRBV6-5 with TRBJ1-4; D unclear. The germline CDR1 and CDR2 sequences are MNHEY and SVGAGI. Trimming left V 1 base short and J 0 bases short, with 3 bases between. The CDR3 covers 14 residues.

There are a few counts of this clone. The V call is TRBV5-1, the J call TRBJ1-6, with D possibly matching TRBD1 (6 bases). CDR3 length equals 13 residues. The ends were cut back, 5 bases at V and 7 bases at J, with 10 bases in the middle. Germline V gene lookup returns CDR1 SGHRS and CDR2 YFSETQ. The CDR3 protein is CASSFTGNSPLHF. CDR3 nucleotide sequence: TGCGCCAGCAGTTTTACAGGGAATTCACCCCTCCACTTT.

This chain links TRBV4-1 with TRBJ1-2, with TRBD1 matching 11 bases. V was clipped by 2 bases and J by 13 bases; unmatched bases: 9. Germline V gives CDR1 MGHRA, CDR2 YSYEKL. The CDR3 length is 14 residues. CDR3 DNA: TGCGCCAGCAGCCAACGTACGGGACAGGGGGATTTCACCTTC. This translates into CASSQRTGQGDFTF.

The sample holds a few counts of this clone. The rearrangement links TRBV29-1 to TRBJ1-6; D ambiguous. From germline, CDR1 is SQVTM and CDR2 ANQGSEA. V was pared by 6 bases and J by 3 bases, with 24 bases between. CDR3 length: 18 amino acids. The CDR3 is CSVPPVAYLKVYNSPLHF. The CDR3 nucleotides are TGCAGCGTGCCCCCTGTTGCCTATTTAAAGGTCTATAATTCACCCCTCCACTTT.

The chain recombines TRBV4-2 with TRBJ2-1; D assignment may be TRBD1 or TRBD2 (5 bases each). This CDR3 is built from 13 residues. Trimming removed 3 bases at V and 3 bases at J, with 6 bases between. The germline gives CDR1 LGHNA, CDR2 YNFKEQ. As DNA, the CDR3 is TGTGCCAGCAGCCAGGGGGACTACAATGAGCAGTTCTTC. Translated: CASSQGDYNEQFF.

V is TRBV27 and J is TRBJ2-7, with D unresolved. CDR1 is MNHEY, CDR2 SMNVEV, per germline (reference sequence). The V and J ends lost 5 bases and 0 bases respectively, with 5 bases between them. The CDR3 covers 12 residues. The CDR3 DNA reads TGTGCCAGCAGTCCCCGCTCCTACGAGCAGTACTTC. Its translation is CASSPRSYEQYF.

V and J are TRBV11-1 and TRBJ2-3; D call uncertain. The CDR3 covers 12 residues. Germline CDR1 and CDR2: SGHAT and FQDESV (reference sequence). V was shortened by 5 bases and J by 3 bases, with 6 bases between the two germline ends. CDR3 bases: TGTGCCAGCAGCGGAGTAACAGATACGCAGTATTTT. This translates into CASSGVTDTQYF. The variable domain in full, with the rest retrieved from reference TRBV11-1 and TRBJ2-3, is EAEVAQSPRYKITEKSQAVAFWCDPISGHATLYWYRQILGQGPELLVQFQDESVVDDSQLPKDRFSAERLKGVDSTLKIQPAELGDSAMYLCASSGVTDTQYFGPGTRLTVL.

This chain uses TRBV19 with TRBJ2-1, with D possibly matching TRBD2 (7 bases). This CDR3 has 14 amino acids. Germline V gene data show CDR1 as LNHDA and CDR2 as SQIVND (reference sequence). The V end lost 5 bases, the J end lost 6 bases, and 14 bases lay between the germline ends. The CDR3 DNA is TGTGCCAGTAGTGCCCTAGGGGGGGTCAATGAGCAGTTCTTC. This gives the protein CASSALGGVNEQFF.

V gene TRBV27 combines with J gene TRBJ2-7; D unclear. This CDR3 has 12 residues. The V end was cut by 6 bases, the J end by 7 bases, with 13 bases between. The V gene's germline CDR1 is MNHEY and CDR2 SMNVEV (reference sequence). The CDR3 here is CASSSVPGEQYF. The CDR3 DNA is TGTGCCAGCAGCAGCGTTCCGGGTGAGCAGTACTTC.

The V gene is TRBV5-1, the J gene TRBJ2-5; weak D call: TRBD2 (7 bases). Germline loops: CDR1 SGHRS, CDR2 YFSETQ. This CDR3 comprises 17 residues. V lost 0 bases and J 4 bases, leaving 19 bases between the germline ends. In DNA form, the CDR3 reads TGCGCCAGCAGCTTGGAGTCAGGGGCTCAGCGGGGAGAGACCCAGTACTTC. Its translation is CASSLESGAQRGETQYF.

The chain recombines TRBV7-9 with TRBJ2-7; unclear D gene. V lost 5 bases, J lost 2 bases, and 10 bases lay in between. From germline, CDR1 is SEHNR and CDR2 FQNEAQ (reference sequence). The CDR3 runs to 13 residues. As DNA, the CDR3 is TGTGCCAGCAGCCCTGAAGTTACCTACGAGCAGTACTTC. This codes for CASSPEVTYEQYF.

The rearrangement links TRBV27 to TRBJ1-1; 10 bases match TRBD1. The junction had 10 bases not matched to a gene; V was cut back by 6 bases and J by 3 bases. Germline lookup yields CDR1 MNHEY and CDR2 SMNVEV (reference sequence). The CDR3 covers 16 residues. CDR3 amino acids: CASSGKWTGGDTEAFF. The CDR3 DNA reads TGTGCCAGCAGCGGCAAGTGGACAGGGGGAGACACTGAAGCTTTCTTT.

This clone was observed a handful of times. The rearrangement links TRBV2 to TRBJ2-7; 8 nucleotides agree with TRBD1. Germline CDR1 and CDR2: SNHLY and FYNNEI. This CDR3 has 14 residues. The V and J ends lost 0 bases and 4 bases, in that order; junction bases with no gene match: 2. As DNA, the CDR3 is TGTGCCAGCAGTGAAGCGGACAGGGCGTACGAGCAGTACTTC. It translates to CASSEADRAYEQYF.

This clone was found once. J is TRBJ1-4 and V is TRBV15; D is possibly TRBD1 (6 bases). There are 15 residues in the CDR3. Germline-derived CDR1 and CDR2 are LNHNV and YYDKDF (reference sequence). Trimming left V 4 bases short and J 6 bases short, with 15 bases between. The CDR3 spells CATSTSGTTDEKLFF. In DNA, the CDR3 is TGTGCCACCAGCACTTCCGGGACAACCGATGAAAAACTGTTTTTT.

The chain is built from TRBV7-9 and TRBJ2-7; 10 bases are shared with TRBD1. This CDR3 is 16 amino acids long. J was trimmed by 6 bases and V by 5 bases; bases with no gene match: 13. CDR1 and CDR2 from the germline V gene are SEHNR and FQNEAQ (reference sequence). The CDR3 nucleotides are TGTGCCAGCAGCACCATAGACAGGGGGCGTAAAGGCGAGCAGTACTTC. Protein: CASSTIDRGRKGEQYF. The full variable domain, completed using reference TRBV7-9 and TRBJ2-7, is DTGVSQNPRHKITKRGQNVTFRCDPISEHNRLYWYRQTLGQGPEFLTYFQNEAQLEKSRLLSDRFSAERPKGSFSTLEIQRTEQGDSAMYLCASSTIDRGRKGEQYFGPGTRLTVT.